The 24 T cell receptor beta chains presented below share a single source sample, sequenced in a study of prognosis after radiotherapy for stage I lung cancer. Researchers used two-round multiplex PCR to amplify TCR beta CDR3 starting from genomic DNA. Primers were specific to each TRBV and TRBJ gene in first-round PCR. TCRdb itself ran the multiplex PCR reads through MiXCR, one entry per CDR3 protein. The sample records some 35,000 distinct CDR3 sequences, 30% to 35% being singletons. The input for sequencing was PBMCs, taken before or after stereotactic body radiation therapy (not recorded which). Receptors were obtained from a donor older than 45 with non-small cell lung cancer.

As regards this clonotype: A read error is likely here: a far larger clone is one base away. CDR3: CASSYPSLVGVRTDTQYF. The CDR3 bases are TGTGCCAGCAGTTACCCTTCCCTGGTGGGGGTCCGGACAGATACGCAGTATTTT. The V call is TRBV6-4, the J call TRBJ2-3; D assignment may be TRBD1 or TRBD2 (5 bases each). Germline-derived CDR1 and CDR2 are MRHNA and SNTAGT. This CDR3 region has 18 residues. Between the trimmed V and J ends, which lost 5 bases and 3 bases, there was a span of 24 bases.

In this sample, this clonotype turned up many times. The gene calls are TRBV3-1 and TRBJ1-4, with D tentatively TRBD1 (5 bases). The V gene's germline CDR1 is LGHDT and CDR2 YNNKEL (reference sequence). Trimming took off 4 bases at V and 4 bases at J, with 16 bases between the two ends. CDR3 length: 16 amino acids. The CDR3 DNA reads TGTGCCAGCAGCCTGCGGGCCGGGACGTTTAATGAAAAACTGTTTTTT. It encodes CASSLRAGTFNEKLFF.

Many counts were recorded for this clonotype. The V gene is TRBV2, the J gene TRBJ2-2; no clear D. Germline loops: CDR1 SNHLY, CDR2 FYNNEI. With 4 bases removed from V and 1 base from J, the gap between germline ends came to 13 bases. The CDR3 loop spans 16 amino acids. The CDR3, as DNA: TGTGCCAGCAGTGGATCTGGCAGAGAGAACACCGGGGAGCTGTTTTTT. Protein sequence: CASSGSGRENTGELFF.

This clonotype was observed at least ten times. The chain uses TRBV6-1 and TRBJ1-3, with 8 bases matching TRBD1. Trimming cost V 5 bases and J 2 bases; bases outside gene matches: 2. CDR1 MNHNS and CDR2 SASEGT come from the germline V gene. The CDR3 is made up of 14 amino acids. The CDR3 nucleotides read TGTGCCAGCAGTACGACAGGGGCTGGAAACACCATATATTTT. Translated, it gives CASSTTGAGNTIYF.

Remarks on this clonotype: A junction end diverges from the germline sequence, so it may reflect a read error. J is TRBJ1-5 and V is TRBV5-1; 8 bases map to TRBD1. Germline V lookup: CDR1 SGHRS, CDR2 YFSETQ. The CDR3 totals 17 residues. The CDR3 here is CASILPGQVAGQSAPAF. The CDR3 DNA reads TGCGCCAGCATTCTTCCGGGACAGGTGGCTGGGCAATCAGCCCCAGCATTT.

This clonotype was seen repeatedly, ten times or more. This chain uses TRBV27 with TRBJ2-5, with D possibly matching TRBD1 (8 bases). Trimming took 5 bases from V and 1 from J, leaving 17 bases between them. The CDR3 is made up of 16 amino acids. Germline CDR1 is MNHEY and CDR2 is SMNVEV (reference sequence). CDR3 in amino acids: CASSPWTGTTQETQYF. The CDR3 DNA reads as TGTGCCAGCAGTCCCTGGACAGGGACTACCCAAGAGACCCAGTACTTC.

About this clonotype itself: A single base separates this from a much larger clone, so it may be a read error. The J gene is TRBJ1-4, the V gene TRBV6-2 or TRBV6-3; D gene unclear. The CDR3 has 13 amino acids. The germline V gene encodes CDR1 MNHEY and CDR2 SVGEGT. V lost 7 bases and J 6 bases, leaving 12 bases between the germline ends. This CDR3 is CASTRPKDEKLFF. In DNA, the CDR3 is TGTGCCAGCACTCGGCCGAAAGATGAAAAACTGTTTTTT.

This clonotype was seen more than once but under ten times. This may be a read error, as it is one base from a much larger clone. The chain is built from TRBV20-1 and TRBJ1-4; 8 bases fit TRBD1. V lost 6 bases, J lost 5 bases, and 5 bases stayed unmatched. Germline-derived CDR1 and CDR2 are DFQATT and SNEGSKA (reference sequence). This CDR3 has 13 residues. CDR3 sequence: CSANTGGNEKLFF. DNA for the CDR3: TGCAGTGCGAATACAGGGGGGAATGAAAAACTGTTTTTT.

This clonotype was counted at least ten times. The chain has TRBV20-1 and TRBJ1-6; D remains unclear. Germline V gene data show CDR1 as DFQATT and CDR2 as SNEGSKA (reference sequence). This CDR3 has 14 amino acids. V dropped 0 bases and J dropped 4 bases, with 7 bases sitting between them. CDR3 bases: TGCAGTGCTAGAGATAAATTTTATAATTCACCCCTCCACTTT. It yields the protein CSARDKFYNSPLHF.

Many counts were recorded for this clonotype. This sequence joins TRBV6-2 or TRBV6-3 and TRBJ2-7, with D tentatively TRBD2 (6 bases). CDR3 length: 13 amino acids. V was shortened by 10 bases and J by 4 bases, with 17 bases between the two germline ends. Germline CDR1 reads MNHEY; CDR2 reads SVGEGT. The CDR3 region has the DNA TGTGCCACCGGTTTACCTGGGGGGTACGAGCAGTACTTC. Its protein product is CATGLPGGYEQYF.

This clonotype was seen just once. The genes are TRBV11-3 and TRBJ2-7; D uncertain. V lost 4 bases and J lost 9, with 22 bases in between. Germline V gene lookup returns CDR1 SGHNT and CDR2 YENEEA. There are 15 residues in the CDR3. The DNA for the CDR3 is TGTGCCAGCAGCTCCGCCGATCAAAACAGCGCGAGGCAGTACTTC. Amino acid sequence: CASSSADQNSARQYF.

A remark on this clonotype: A much more abundant neighbour one base away suggests this may be a read error. CDR3 protein: CASSQGVQRLAGSNVLTF. The CDR3 region has the DNA TGCGCCAGCAGCCAAGGGGTGCAGAGGCTAGCTGGGTCCAACGTCCTGACTTTC. The J gene is TRBJ2-6, the V gene TRBV4-1; D may be TRBD2 (5 bases). There are 18 residues in the CDR3. Germline V gene sequence: CDR1 MGHRA, CDR2 YSYEKL.

There are many counts of this clonotype. This chain joins TRBV5-1 and TRBJ2-7; a weak D match, TRBD2 (6 bases). This CDR3 region has 14 residues. Trimming took 2 bases from V and 4 from J, leaving 13 bases between them. Germline V lookup: CDR1 SGHRS, CDR2 YFSETQ. Here the CDR3 reads CASSFGGAQYEQYF. The CDR3 region has the DNA TGCGCCAGCAGCTTCGGAGGGGCGCAGTACGAGCAGTACTTC.

This clonotype was seen repeatedly, ten times or more. The J gene is TRBJ1-2, the V gene TRBV20-1; 8 bases line up with TRBD1. CDR3 length: 17 amino acids. In germline, CDR1 is DFQATT, CDR2 SNEGSKA (reference sequence). Trimming at V came to 1 base and at J to 8 bases, leaving 18 bases not matched to a gene. Written as DNA, the CDR3 is TGCAGTGCTAGAGGAGGGGCGGCAGGGGGCTCCCTCGGCGGCTACACCTTC. Its protein is CSARGGAAGGSLGGYTF.

This clonotype was recorded once. This may be a read error, as it is one base from a much larger clone. The chain recombines TRBV6-9 with TRBJ1-1; D call uncertain. The CDR3 sequence is 14 residues long. V dropped 3 bases and J dropped 5 bases, with 13 bases sitting between them. Germline V gives CDR1 MNHGY, CDR2 SVAAGI. The CDR3 protein is CASSYSSGGTEAFF. Written as DNA, the CDR3 is TGTGCCAGCAGTTACTCCTCAGGAGGGACTGAAGCTTTCTTT.

Comment on this clonotype: At one of its ends the junction is not consistent with the germline gene, which may arise from a read error. CDR3 in amino acids: CASSEAVAGGLKDTQYF. CDR3 bases: TGTGCCAGCAGTGAAGCGGTAGCGGGGGGGCTAAAGGATACTCAGTATTTT. V is TRBV6-1 and J is TRBJ2-3; TRBD2 agrees at 11 bases. Germline V lookup: CDR1 MNHNS, CDR2 SASEGT. This CDR3 is 17 amino acids long.

A word on this clonotype: A far larger clone is just one base off, so this is likely a read error. This chain links TRBV25-1 with TRBJ2-3; D remains unclear. The CDR3 sequence is 14 residues long. Germline V gene sequence: CDR1 MGHDK, CDR2 SYGVNS. Here the CDR3 DNA reads TGTGCCAGCAGTATCGGACCGAGCACAAATACGCAGTATTTT. Its protein product is CASSIGPSTNTQYF. Variable domain in full (rest from reference TRBV25-1 and TRBJ2-3): EADIYQTPRYLVIGTGKKITLECSQTMGHDKMYWYQQDPGMELHLIHYSYGVNSTEKGDLSSESTVSRIRTEHFPLTLESARPSHTSQYLCASSIGPSTNTQYFGPGTRLTVL.

This clonotype was counted ten times or more. The genes are TRBV28 and TRBJ2-7; 8 bases match TRBD1. V lost 6 bases, J lost 11 bases, and 15 bases stayed unmatched. CDR3 length: 14 residues. Germline V gene sequence: CDR1 MDHEN, CDR2 SYDVKM. The CDR3 here is CASRGGQVWPLEYF. In DNA, the CDR3 is TGTGCCAGCAGGGGGGGACAGGTCTGGCCCCTGGAGTACTTC.

This clonotype was seen many times. CDR3 in amino acids: CASSKDKLSYEQYF. Here the CDR3 DNA reads TGTGCCAGCAGTAAGGATAAGCTCTCCTACGAGCAGTACTTC. The chain has TRBV6-1 and TRBJ2-7; D gene uncertain. V shed 5 bases and J shed 0 bases, with 11 bases lying between them. Germline V gene lookup returns CDR1 MNHNS and CDR2 SASEGT. The CDR3 contains 14 residues.

To note about this clonotype: A far larger clone is off by one base, so a read error is likely. This chain connects TRBV6-8 to TRBJ1-1; unclear D gene. This CDR3 spans 15 amino acids. The germline CDR1 and CDR2 sequences are MNHGY and SAAAGT. Deletions cut 0 bases from V and 1 base from J, with 9 bases between. CDR3 sequence (DNA): TGTGCCAGCAGTTACTCGAGGTACGAGAACACTGAAGCTTTCTTT. As protein: CASSYSRYENTEAFF.

The chain has TRBV12-3 or TRBV12-4 and TRBJ2-7; the D gene is possibly TRBD2 (6 bases). The CDR3 has 16 residues. Trimming removed 4 bases from V and 3 bases from J, with 19 bases in between. The CDR3 loop reads CASSYLPAGHFYEQYF. Here the CDR3 DNA reads TGTGCCAGCAGTTACCTCCCAGCGGGCCACTTCTACGAGCAGTACTTC.

This clonotype was recorded at least ten times. V is TRBV3-1 and J is TRBJ2-3; D perhaps matches TRBD2 (6 bases). Germline assignment: CDR1 LGHDT and CDR2 YNNKEL (reference sequence). The CDR3 covers 15 residues. V shed 4 bases and J shed 1 base, with 12 bases lying between them. This chain's CDR3 is CASSPLTGGTDTQYF. The CDR3 nucleotides are TGTGCCAGCAGCCCTCTTACGGGGGGCACAGATACGCAGTATTTT.

This clonotype was seen only once. V is TRBV6-1 and J is TRBJ2-5; 7 nucleotides align to TRBD1. Germline CDR1 reads MNHNS; CDR2 reads SASEGT. The CDR3 is 15 amino acids. V lost 8 bases to trimming and J lost 4 bases; unmatched junction nucleotides: 13. The CDR3 bases are TGTGCCAGCTCCAGACAGGGCGCTAAGGGAGAGACCCAGTACTTC. Protein product: CASSRQGAKGETQYF.

This clonotype was counted ten times or more. This chain connects TRBV5-8 to TRBJ1-3; TRBD1 matches at 9 bases. The germline V gene encodes CDR1 SGHTS and CDR2 YDEGEE. The CDR3 totals 15 residues. J was trimmed by 1 base and V by 3 bases; bases with no gene match: 2. The CDR3 sequence: CASSSGQGSGNTIYF. The CDR3, as DNA: TGTGCCAGCAGCTCGGGACAGGGATCTGGAAACACCATATATTTT.